Described below is a single TCR beta chain sequence and its context. Germline trimming cut 5 bases from V and 4 bases from J; bases unmatched to any gene: 7. The CDR3 extends over 16 amino acids. Germline assignment: CDR1 MDHEN and CDR2 SYDVKM. The source of the sample is a study of blood T cell repertoires in COVID-19. Study in general: Acute and convalescent COVID-19 samples came from the United States, Italy and Spain. PBMCs, B-cell-depleted T cells, or T cells were the source of the cDNA or gDNA that made up the material.

Per the study methods: Amplification of reference gene primers provided the estimated nucleated cell counts. TCRdb's table, derived via immunoSEQ multiplex PCR, lists solely in-frame clones and lacks some. V and J calls and clone size are as listed in that table; D and trimming were resolved from the DNA. Among hundreds of thousands of clones, roughly 88% were seen once, and the ten largest hold over 1.1%. Source material: peripheral blood. The chain joins TRBV28 to TRBJ1-6; 8 bases align to TRBD1. This TCR came from a man older than 75 with acute or convalescent COVID-19. CDR3 sequence reads: CASSGLDREYNSPLHF. Here the CDR3 DNA reads TGTGCCAGCAGTGGGCTGGACAGGGAATATAATTCACCCCTCCACTTT.